The rows below give T cell receptor beta chains drawn from one sample of a study of cytomegalovirus exposure and HLA in healthy donors. Generated by immunoSEQ multiplex PCR, the TCRdb table keeps only in-frame clones and is missing some. The profile shows more than 150,000 clones, about 80% of them singletons. The specimen sequenced was PBMCs. These receptors all come from a man aged 40-49 years in good health and CMV-seronegative. Both conserved end residues are part of each CDR3. A D gene is named only where the DNA matches it firmly. Clone size is not always given. Where it is, it says once, few, many or a class for expanded clones.

TRBV5-1	.	14	TRBJ1-3	few	TGCGCCAGCAGCCCTGACAGCTCTGGAAACACCATATATTTT	CASSPDSSGNTIYF
TRBV5-5	.	16	TRBJ1-1	.	TGTGCCAGCAGCTTGGAGGGGGTAAACATGAACACTGAAGCTTTCTTT	CASSLEGVNMNTEAFF
TRBV6-5	TRBD1	13	TRBJ1-1	.	TGTGCCAGCACCATTGGCCGGGACAGGGTCGTTTTCTTT	CASTIGRDRVVFF
TRBV5-1	TRBD1	15	TRBJ2-7	.	TGCGCCAGCAGCTTGACCGGACAGGGTTGGAGCGAGCAGTACTTC	CASSLTGQGWSEQYF
TRBV9	.	13	TRBJ1-1	.	TGTGCCAGCGCTGGGGGAGGGTCCACTGAAGCTTTCTTT	CASAGGGSTEAFF
TRBV27	.	13	TRBJ1-1	.	TGTGCCAGCAGTTTGGGGGCCCGGACTGAAGCTTTCTTT	CASSLGARTEAFF
TRBV11-2	.	16	TRBJ1-3	.	TGTGCCAGCAGCTTAGATCTGCGAGCAACTGGAAACACCATATATTTT	CASSLDLRATGNTIYF
TRBV11-3	.	17	TRBJ2-1	.	TGTGCCAGCAGCCCCCCTTTGGGGGCGGGGGTTTACAATGAGCAGTTCTTC	CASSPPLGAGVYNEQFF
TRBV5-6	TRBD1	15	TRBJ1-2	.	TGTGCCAGCAGCTATCAGGGCGACAGGGTCCTTGGCTACACCTTC	CASSYQGDRVLGYTF
TRBV11-3	.	13	TRBJ2-3	few	TGTGCCAGCAGTGGATATGAGGAGGATACGCAGTATTTT	CASSGYEEDTQYF
TRBV4-1	TRBD1	16	TRBJ2-7	.	TGCGCCAGCAGCCAAGAGCCCGGGACAGGGAACTACGAGCAGTACTTC	CASSQEPGTGNYEQYF
TRBV6-5	TRBD1	13	TRBJ2-7	.	TGTGCCAGCAGTCGTACAGGGGCCACCGAGCAGTACTTC	CASSRTGATEQYF
TRBV2	.	15	TRBJ2-5	.	TGTGCCAGCAGTCGAACTCAGACTGGGGCTGAGACCCAGTACTTC	CASSRTQTGAETQYF
TRBV10-3	.	11	TRBJ2-7	.	TGTGCCTCCCGCGAGGGTCCCGAGCAGTACTTC	CASREGPEQYF
TRBV20-1	.	11	TRBJ1-1	.	TGCAGTGCTAGATTCGGTGAACAAGCTTTCTTT	CSARFGEQAFF
TRBV19	TRBD1	15	TRBJ1-5	.	TGTGCCAGTAGTAACAACAGGGGGCGGTATCAGCCCCAGCATTTT	CASSNNRGRYQPQHF
TRBV7-2	.	13	TRBJ2-1	.	TGTGCCAGCAGTCCCGGGACTTACAATGAGCAGTTCTTC	CASSPGTYNEQFF
TRBV28	.	14	TRBJ2-5	.	TGTGCCAGCAGTTTACCGGGAAGTATGGAGACCCAGTACTTC	CASSLPGSMETQYF
TRBV28	.	15	TRBJ2-4	.	TGTGCCAGCACCCTTGGGCGGGTGGGCGGAAACATTCAGTACTTC	CASTLGRVGGNIQYF
TRBV6-6	.	13	TRBJ1-2	few	TGTGCCAGCAGTCCTACGGGAGGGGAAGGCTACACCTTC	CASSPTGGEGYTF
TRBV18	TRBD1	15	TRBJ1-2	.	TGTGCCAGCTCACCGGGGACAGGGTTAAACTATGGCTACACCTTC	CASSPGTGLNYGYTF
TRBV21-1	.	15	TRBJ2-1	few	TGTGCCAGCAGCAATTTCAGCGGTAGGGTGGGGTATGAGTTCTTC	CASSNFSGRVGYEFF
TRBV28	.	14	TRBJ1-2	.	TGTGCCAGCAGTTTATCAGGGCTTGGCTATGGCTACACCTTC	CASSLSGLGYGYTF
TRBV2	.	14	TRBJ1-1	.	TGTGCCAGCAGTGGGCAGGGAGGATACACTGAAGCTTTCTTT	CASSGQGGYTEAFF
TRBV29-1	TRBD2	13	TRBJ2-1	.	TGCAGCGGTACTAGCGGGGTCTACAATGAGCAGTTCTTC	CSGTSGVYNEQFF
TRBV7-3	TRBD2	16	TRBJ2-1	.	TGTGCCAGCAGCCGCGGGACTAGCGGGAGTGGTGGTGAGCAGTTCTTC	CASSRGTSGSGGEQFF
TRBV7-9	TRBD1	15	TRBJ1-4	few	TGTGCCAGCAGCTTCACCGTGACAGGGGCCGAAAAACTGTTTTTT	CASSFTVTGAEKLFF
TRBV5-4	.	13	TRBJ2-2	.	TGTGCCAGCAGCTTGGGCGGGGTCGGGGAGCTGTTTTTT	CASSLGGVGELFF
TRBV23-1	.	15	TRBJ2-1	.	TGCGCCAGCAGTCATCGGCGGAGCTCCTACAATGAGCAGTTCTTC	CASSHRRSSYNEQFF
TRBV28	TRBD2	17	TRBJ2-2	.	TGTGCCAGCAGCAGGACCGGGACTAGTCGATTCGCCGGGGAGCTGTTTTTT	CASSRTGTSRFAGELFF
TRBV28	.	14	TRBJ2-3	once	TGTGCCAGCAGTGCGACATTACTCGGTGAGACGCAGTATTTT	CASSATLLGETQYF
TRBV7-2	.	15	TRBJ2-6	.	TGTGCCAGCAGCTTAATTAGGGGAGGGGCCAACGTCCTGACTTTC	CASSLIRGGANVLTF
TRBV29-1	.	12	TRBJ2-2	.	TGCAGCGTTGTCGTGGCAGGGGGGGAGCTGTTTTTT	CSVVVAGGELFF
TRBV11-1	TRBD2	16	TRBJ2-7	.	TGTGCCAGCAGCTCTCGAACTAGCGCGATCACCTACGAGCAGTACTTC	CASSSRTSAITYEQYF
TRBV6-5	.	13	TRBJ1-2	.	TGTGCCAGCAGACAGGACGCTAACTATGGCTACACCTTC	CASRQDANYGYTF
TRBV5-1	TRBD1	16	TRBJ1-4	.	TGCGCCAGCAGCTTCGGACAGGGGGGGGGAAATGAAAAACTGTTTTTT	CASSFGQGGGNEKLFF
TRBV18	.	13	TRBJ2-2	once	TGTGCCAGCTCACCAGTCGCGCCCGGGGAGCTGTTTTTT	CASSPVAPGELFF
TRBV7-9	.	14	TRBJ2-7	few	TGTGCCAGCAGCTTAGTGGGACATTCTGAGGAGCAGTACTTC	CASSLVGHSEEQYF
TRBV27	.	18	TRBJ1-2	.	TGTGCCAGCAGTTTATCTGGCAGGTTTAGGTCACAGAACTATGGCTACACCTTC	CASSLSGRFRSQNYGYTF
TRBV5-6	TRBD2	12	TRBJ2-5	.	TGTGCCAGCAGCTTCGGGACTAGTGAACTGTACTTC	CASSFGTSELYF
TRBV19	TRBD1	16	TRBJ1-2	.	TGTGCCAGTAGTGTACGACAGGGGGCACCTAACTATGGCTACACCTTC	CASSVRQGAPNYGYTF
TRBV7-3	TRBD2	14	TRBJ2-3	few	TGTGCCAGCAGCTTAGCGGGGGGGCGAAATACGCAGTATTTT	CASSLAGGRNTQYF
TRBV4-3	.	13	TRBJ2-7	few	TGCGCCAGCAGCCAAGATCAATCCTACGAGCAGTACTTC	CASSQDQSYEQYF
TRBV11-2	.	14	TRBJ2-1	.	TGTGCCAGCAGCTTAGATAGCCCCGAGAATGAGCAGTTCTTC	CASSLDSPENEQFF
TRBV7-9	.	17	TRBJ1-4	.	TGTGCCAGCAGTTCGACACTTACAGGGCAAACTAATGAAAAACTGTTTTTT	CASSSTLTGQTNEKLFF
TRBV6-6	TRBD1	16	TRBJ2-5	.	TGTGCCAGCAGGCGGGTGGGGACAGACGTCCGGGAGACCCAGTACTTC	CASRRVGTDVRETQYF
TRBV9	TRBD2	15	TRBJ2-5	.	TGTGCCAGCAGCATCGGACTAGCCCAAAAAGAGACCCAGTACTTC	CASSIGLAQKETQYF